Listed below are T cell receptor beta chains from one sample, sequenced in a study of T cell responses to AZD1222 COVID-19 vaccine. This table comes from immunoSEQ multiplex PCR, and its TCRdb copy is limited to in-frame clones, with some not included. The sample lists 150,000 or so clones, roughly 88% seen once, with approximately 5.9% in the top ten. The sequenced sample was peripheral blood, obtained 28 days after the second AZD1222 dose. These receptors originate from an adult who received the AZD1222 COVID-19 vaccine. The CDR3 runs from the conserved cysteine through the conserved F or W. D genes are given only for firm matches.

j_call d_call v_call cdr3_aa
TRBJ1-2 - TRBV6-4 CASSEFRGRPGYTF
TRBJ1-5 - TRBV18 CASSLNRDISQPQHF
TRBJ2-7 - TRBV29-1 CSVEERDPYEQYF
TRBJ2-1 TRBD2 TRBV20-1 CSASPPASGIPSYNEQFF
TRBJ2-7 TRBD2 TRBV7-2 CASSPGTSGSAGQYF
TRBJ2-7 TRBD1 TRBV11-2 CASSRPSAPGGEQYF
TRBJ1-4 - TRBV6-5 CASARGGINEKLFF
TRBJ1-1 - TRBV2 CASSWASRGTEAFF
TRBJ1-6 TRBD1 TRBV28 CASNLGAGGDSNSPLHF
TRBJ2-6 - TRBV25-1 CASSESGANVLTF
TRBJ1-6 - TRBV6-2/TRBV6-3 CASSRLAVKNSPLHF
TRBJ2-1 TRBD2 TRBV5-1 CASSLRSGGNRNNEQFF
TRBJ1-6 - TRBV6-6 CASSSGDTSNSPLHF
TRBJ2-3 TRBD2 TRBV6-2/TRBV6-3 CASSYRLAGATDTQYF
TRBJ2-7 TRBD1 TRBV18 CASSSRPGQGYEQYF
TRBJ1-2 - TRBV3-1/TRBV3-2 CASSQDGVEGYGYTF